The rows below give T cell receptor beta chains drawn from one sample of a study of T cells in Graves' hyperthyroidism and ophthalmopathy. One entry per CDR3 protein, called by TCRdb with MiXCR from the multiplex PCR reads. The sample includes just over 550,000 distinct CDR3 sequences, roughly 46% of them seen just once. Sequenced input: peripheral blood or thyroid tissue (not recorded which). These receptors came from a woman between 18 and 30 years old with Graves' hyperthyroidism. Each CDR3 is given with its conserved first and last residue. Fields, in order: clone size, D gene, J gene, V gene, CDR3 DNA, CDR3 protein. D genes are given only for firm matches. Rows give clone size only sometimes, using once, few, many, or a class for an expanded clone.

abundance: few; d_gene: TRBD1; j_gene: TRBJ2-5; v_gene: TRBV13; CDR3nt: TGTGCCAGCAGCTTAACAGGGGAGAAGGAGACCCAGTACTTC; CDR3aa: CASSLTGEKETQYF
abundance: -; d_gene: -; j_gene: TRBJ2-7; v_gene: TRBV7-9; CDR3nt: TGTGCCAGCAGCTCGATCCGGGACGGCCCACCCTACGAGCAGTACTTC; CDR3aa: CASSSIRDGPPYEQYF
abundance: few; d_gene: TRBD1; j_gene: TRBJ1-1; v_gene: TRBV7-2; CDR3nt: TGTGCCAGCAGCTTCGAGGGGGCGAACACTGAAGCTTTCTTT; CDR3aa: CASSFEGANTEAFF
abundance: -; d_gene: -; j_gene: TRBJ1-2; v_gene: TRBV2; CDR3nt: TGTGCCAGCGGGGAGCTAGCTAACTATGGCTACACCTTC; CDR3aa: CASGELANYGYTF
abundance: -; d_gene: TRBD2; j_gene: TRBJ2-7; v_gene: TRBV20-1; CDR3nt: TGCAGTGCTAGTGGGGGTCTAGCGGGCGCCTACGAGCAGTACTTC; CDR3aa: CSASGGLAGAYEQYF
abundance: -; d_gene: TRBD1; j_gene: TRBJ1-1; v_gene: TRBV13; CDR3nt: TGTGCCAGCAGCCCACAGGGGCCTGAGAACACTGAAGCTTTCTTT; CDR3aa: CASSPQGPENTEAFF
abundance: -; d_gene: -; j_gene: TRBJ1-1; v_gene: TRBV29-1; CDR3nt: TGCAGAGTTGAAGAACCAGCAGGGTATCACACTGAAGCTTTCTTT; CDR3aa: CRVEEPAGYHTEAFF
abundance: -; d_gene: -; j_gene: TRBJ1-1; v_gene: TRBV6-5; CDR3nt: TGTGCCAGCAGGGACTACGACGCAAGAGGGACTGAAGCTTTCTTT; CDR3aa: CASRDYDARGTEAFF
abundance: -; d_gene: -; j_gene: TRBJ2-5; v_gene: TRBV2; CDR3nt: TGTGCCAGCGGGTCGAGATTACTGATATACTTC; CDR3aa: CASGSRLLIYF
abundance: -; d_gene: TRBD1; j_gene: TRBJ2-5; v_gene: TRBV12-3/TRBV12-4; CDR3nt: TGTGCCAGCACCCAGGGGGCGGGACAAGAGACCCAGTACTTC; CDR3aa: CASTQGAGQETQYF
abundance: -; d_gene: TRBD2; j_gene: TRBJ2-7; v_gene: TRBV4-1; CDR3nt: TGTGCCAGCAGCCAAGATCCGTTGCGGGAGACCTCCTACGAGCAGTACTTC; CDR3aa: CASSQDPLRETSYEQYF
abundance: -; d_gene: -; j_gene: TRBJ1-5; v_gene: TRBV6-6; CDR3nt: TGTGCCAGCACCAAACTGGGGATGGGTCAGCCCCAGCATTTT; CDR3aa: CASTKLGMGQPQHF
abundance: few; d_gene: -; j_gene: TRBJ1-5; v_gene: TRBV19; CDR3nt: TGTGCCAGCACGTCGTCGGGGGCCGGTCAGCCCCAGCATTTT; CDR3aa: CASTSSGAGQPQHF
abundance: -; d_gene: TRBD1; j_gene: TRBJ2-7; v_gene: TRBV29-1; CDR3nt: TGCAGCGCCTTAGGGACAGGGGTCGTCTACGAGCAGTACTTC; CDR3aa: CSALGTGVVYEQYF
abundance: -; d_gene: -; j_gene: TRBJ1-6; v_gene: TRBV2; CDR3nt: TGTGCCAGCCATACATGGGGAGGGGATTCACCCCTCCACTTT; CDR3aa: CASHTWGGDSPLHF
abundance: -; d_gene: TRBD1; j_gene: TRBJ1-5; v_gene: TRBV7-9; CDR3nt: TGTGCCGGCCGGGGAGACAGGGGGGATAGCAATCAGCCCCAGCATTTT; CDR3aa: CAGRGDRGDSNQPQHF
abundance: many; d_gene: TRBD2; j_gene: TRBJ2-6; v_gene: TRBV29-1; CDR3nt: TGCAGCGTTGAAGCTAGCGGGACGTCCTACGGTGCCAACGTCCTGACTTTC; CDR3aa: CSVEASGTSYGANVLTF
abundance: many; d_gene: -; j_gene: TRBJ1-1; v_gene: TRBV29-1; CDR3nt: TGCAGCGCCACCATGACAAGAATGAACACTGAAGCTTTCTTT; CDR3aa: CSATMTRMNTEAFF
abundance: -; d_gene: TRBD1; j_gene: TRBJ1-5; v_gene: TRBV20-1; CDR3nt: TGCAGTGCTAGAGACAAAAATGGACAGGGGTATCAGCCCCAGCATTTT; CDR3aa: CSARDKNGQGYQPQHF
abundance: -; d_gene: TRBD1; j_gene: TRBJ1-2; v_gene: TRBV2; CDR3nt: TGTGCCAGCAAGCTTGACAGGGTGTATGGTTGCACCTTC; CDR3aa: CASKLDRVYGCTF
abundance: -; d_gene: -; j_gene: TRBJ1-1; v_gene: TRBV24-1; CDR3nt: TGTGCCACCAGCTTACAGGGTCAATACTCTGAAGCTTTCTTT; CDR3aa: CATSLQGQYSEAFF
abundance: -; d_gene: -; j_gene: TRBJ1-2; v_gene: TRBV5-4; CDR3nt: TGTGCCAGCAGCCCGCCACCCCCAGGTGCCTATGGCTACACCTTC; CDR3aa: CASSPPPPGAYGYTF
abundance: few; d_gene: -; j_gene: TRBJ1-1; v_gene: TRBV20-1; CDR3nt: TGCAGTGCTAGAGACCCGACAGCGAACACTGAAGCTTTCTTT; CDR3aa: CSARDPTANTEAFF
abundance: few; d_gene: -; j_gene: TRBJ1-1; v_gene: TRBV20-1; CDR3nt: TGCGCCCGTCGGGACACTGAAGCTTTCTTT; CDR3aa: CARRDTEAFF
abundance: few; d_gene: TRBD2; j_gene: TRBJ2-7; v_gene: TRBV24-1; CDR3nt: TGTGCCACCAGTGATTCCCGTAGCGGGAGGGCCTGGGAGCAGTACTTC; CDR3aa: CATSDSRSGRAWEQYF
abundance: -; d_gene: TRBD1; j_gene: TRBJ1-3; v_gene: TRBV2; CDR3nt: TGTGCCAGCGCAATCAGGGGGTCTGGAAACACCATATATTTT; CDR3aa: CASAIRGSGNTIYF
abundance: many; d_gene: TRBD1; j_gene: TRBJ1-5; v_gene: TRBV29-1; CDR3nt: TGCAGCGTTGCCGTCCGGACAGGGGTCAATCAGCCCCAGCATTTT; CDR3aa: CSVAVRTGVNQPQHF